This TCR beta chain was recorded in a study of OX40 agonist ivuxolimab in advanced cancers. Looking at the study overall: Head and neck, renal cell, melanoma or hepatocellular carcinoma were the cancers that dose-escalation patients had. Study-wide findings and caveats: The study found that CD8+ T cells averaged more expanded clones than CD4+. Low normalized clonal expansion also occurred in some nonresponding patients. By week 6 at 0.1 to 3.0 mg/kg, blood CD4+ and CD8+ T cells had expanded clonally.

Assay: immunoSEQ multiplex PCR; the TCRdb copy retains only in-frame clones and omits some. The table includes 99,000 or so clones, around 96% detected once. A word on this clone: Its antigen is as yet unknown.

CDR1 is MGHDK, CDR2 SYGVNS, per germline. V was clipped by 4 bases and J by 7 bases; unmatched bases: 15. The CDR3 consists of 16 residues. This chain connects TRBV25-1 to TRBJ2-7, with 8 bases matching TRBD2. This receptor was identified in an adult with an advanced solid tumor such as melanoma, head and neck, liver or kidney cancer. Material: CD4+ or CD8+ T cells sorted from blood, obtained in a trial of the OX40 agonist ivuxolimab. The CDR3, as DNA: TGTGCCAGCAGTGTCCGGGGGGGGATTGGAGAGTGGGAGCAGTACTTC. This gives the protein CASSVRGGIGEWEQYF.